The T cell receptor beta chain under discussion was sequenced for a study of identifying expanded T cells in peripheral blood. General study findings and limits: About 1.2 clones differed between technical replicates, versus about 15 and 19 over time. Variance in clone template counts between approximately 2-week samples significantly increased with total template count across all healthy donors.

During the collection period, no donor immune events like infections were recorded. Details on this clone: Its antigen is currently unknown.

This table comes from immunoSEQ multiplex PCR, and its TCRdb copy is limited to in-frame clones, with some not included. The table has tens of thousands of clones, around 90% seen once. CDR3 length: 11 amino acids. Trimming removed 8 bases at V and 4 bases at J, with 11 bases between. Germline V gene sequence: CDR1 GTSNPN, CDR2 SVGIG (reference sequence). This chain connects TRBV30 to TRBJ1-2; D is possibly TRBD1 (5 bases). This TCR was sampled from a person aged 18 to 75 in good health. Sequencing was done on a sample of blood. CDR3 DNA: TGTGCCGGTTATACAGGCTATGGCTACACCTTC. It codes for CAGYTGYGYTF.